This TCR beta chain was profiled in a study of blood T cell repertoires in COVID-19. Study as a whole: Italy, Spain and the United States were the sources of the convalescent and acute COVID-19 samples. T cells, B-cell-depleted T cells, or PBMCs provided the cDNA or gDNA that served as material.

Some clones are missing from TCRdb's copy, which holds only in-frame ones; the method was immunoSEQ multiplex PCR. The table shows under 350,000 clones, with approximately 86% occurring only once. The V end was cut by 3 bases, the J end by 3 bases, with 11 bases between. Germline V gives CDR1 SGHNT, CDR2 YYREEE (reference sequence). The CDR3 runs to 14 residues. The sequenced sample consisted of peripheral blood. J is TRBJ2-3 and V is TRBV5-4; D might be TRBD2 (5 bases). This clonotype originated in a man between 65 and 79 years old with acute or convalescent COVID-19. CDR3 region: CASSSLPGTDTQYF. DNA of the CDR3: TGTGCCAGCAGCTCTTTGCCGGGGACAGATACGCAGTATTTT.